The 24 T cell receptor beta chains reported below all come from one sample, sequenced in a study of blood T cell repertoires in COVID-19. Profiling relied on immunoSEQ multiplex PCR, and the TCRdb table lists in-frame clones only, not all of them. The sample yields about 130,000 clones, 70% to 85% seen once. The sequenced sample consisted of PBMCs or T cells enriched from blood (not recorded which). The receptors come from a man aged 50 to 60 who had recovered from COVID-19.

V usage is TRBV6-1 and J usage is TRBJ1-5, with D tentatively TRBD1 (5 bases). Germline V gives CDR1 MNHNS, CDR2 SASEGT. The ends were cut back, 1 base at V and 3 bases at J, with 10 bases in the middle. The CDR3 loop spans 15 amino acids. The CDR3 region is CASSEGTNLNQPQHF. The CDR3 bases are TGTGCCAGCAGTGAAGGGACAAACCTCAATCAGCCCCAGCATTTT.

This chain connects TRBV29-1 to TRBJ1-4, with D hard to call. CDR1 and CDR2 (germline): SQVTM, ANQGSEA. The CDR3 has 11 amino acids. V was shortened by 4 bases and J by 8 bases, with 8 bases between the two germline ends. CDR3 amino acids: CSVGNGEKLFF. CDR3 nucleotide sequence: TGCAGCGTTGGAAACGGGGAAAAACTGTTTTTT. The full variable domain, rest sourced from reference TRBV29-1 and TRBJ1-4, is SAVISQKPSRDICQRGTSLTIQCQVDSQVTMMFWYRQQPGQSLTLIATANQGSEATYESGFVIDKFPISRPNLTFSTLTVSNMSPEDSSIYLCSVGNGEKLFFGSGTQLSVL.

The sample holds a few counts of this clone. This sample includes further DNA sequences coding for the same CDR3. This sequence joins TRBV2 and TRBJ1-5; D is possibly TRBD1 (5 bases). V lost 1 base to trimming and J lost 0 bases, with 10 bases between them. This CDR3 spans 16 amino acids. Germline V gene data show CDR1 as SNHLY and CDR2 as FYNNEI. The CDR3 protein is CASSEVQGFSNQPQHF. The CDR3 region has the DNA TGTGCCAGCAGTGAAGTTCAGGGTTTTAGCAATCAGCCCCAGCATTTT.

The chain carries TRBV5-4 and TRBJ1-4, with D perhaps matching TRBD1 (5 bases). CDR1 is SGHNT and CDR2 is YYREEE in the germline V gene (reference sequence). The CDR3 contains 16 residues. V lost 0 bases, J lost 2 bases, and 11 bases lay in between. CDR3 protein: CASSLDGGYTNEKLFF. CDR3 DNA sequence: TGTGCCAGCAGCTTGGATGGGGGGTACACTAATGAAAAACTGTTTTTT.

The CDR3 spells CASSGQGRAEAFF. CDR3 coding DNA: TGTGCCAGCAGCGGACAGGGGAGGGCTGAAGCTTTCTTT. V and J are TRBV7-9 and TRBJ1-1; 9 nucleotides agree with TRBD1. V dropped 5 bases and J dropped 6; count of bases not matched to a gene: 4. Germline V gene lookup returns CDR1 SEHNR and CDR2 FQNEAQ (reference sequence). CDR3 length: 13 residues.

This clone was recorded a few times. The chain combines TRBV6-5 with TRBJ1-4, with D uncertain. Trimming left V 4 bases short and J 0 bases short, with 9 bases between. This CDR3 region has 15 residues. The V gene's germline CDR1 is MNHEY and CDR2 SVGAGI. CDR3 loop: CASSSISATNEKLFF. CDR3 nucleotides: TGTGCCAGCAGTTCCATCAGTGCAACTAATGAAAAACTGTTTTTT.

The chain joins TRBV5-1 to TRBJ2-7; tentatively, D is TRBD1 (7 bases). Germline V gene sequence: CDR1 SGHRS, CDR2 YFSETQ. Trimming removed 6 bases at V and 2 bases at J, with 18 bases between. CDR3 length: 15 amino acids. CDR3 coding DNA: TGCGCCAGCAAACGCCAAGGGGGGACAGCCTACGAGCAGTACTTC. Its protein is CASKRQGGTAYEQYF. The full variable domain, rest sourced from reference TRBV5-1 and TRBJ2-7, is KAGVTQTPRYLIKTRGQQVTLSCSPISGHRSVSWYQQTPGQGLQFLFEYFSETQRNKGNFPGRFSGRQFSNSRSEMNVSTLELGDSALYLCASKRQGGTAYEQYFGPGTRLTVT.

This CDR3 reads CASSQQEYSNQPQHF. The CDR3, as DNA: TGTGCCAGCAGCCAACAGGAATATAGCAATCAGCCCCAGCATTTT. The chain combines TRBV7-2 with TRBJ1-5, with a tentative D call TRBD1 (5 bases). This CDR3 has 15 residues. Trimming left V 5 bases short and J 0 bases short, with 11 bases between. In germline, CDR1 is SGHTA, CDR2 FQGNSA.

The V gene is TRBV7-9, the J gene TRBJ1-5; D might be TRBD1 (5 bases). Trimming stripped 8 bases from V and 6 bases from J, with 23 bases between. Germline values: CDR1 SEHNR, CDR2 FQNEAQ (reference sequence). This CDR3 has 16 residues. In DNA form, the CDR3 reads TGTGCCAGCTCGCGGTGGAGGGGTCGGGAAATTCAGCCCCAGCATTTT. This codes for CASSRWRGREIQPQHF.

V is TRBV3-1 (or the pseudogene TRBV3-2) and J is TRBJ2-1; 7 nucleotides align to TRBD2. There are 13 residues in the CDR3. The V and J ends lost 5 bases and 5 bases, in that order; junction bases with no gene match: 3. From germline, CDR1 is LGHDT and CDR2 YNNKEL (reference sequence). DNA for the CDR3: TGTGCCAGCAGCAATCGGGGGGACAATGAGCAGTTCTTC. This gives the protein CASSNRGDNEQFF.

V usage is TRBV27 and J usage is TRBJ2-1; 14 positions match TRBD2. V lost 6 bases, J lost 8 bases, and 12 bases stayed unmatched. The CDR3 has 17 amino acids. Germline CDR1 MNHEY, CDR2 SMNVEV (reference sequence). The CDR3, as DNA: TGTGCCAGCAGCCCGGGGACTAGCGGGGGCTTCGGCGATGAGCAGTTCTTC. As protein: CASSPGTSGGFGDEQFF.

The gene calls are TRBV5-1 and TRBJ1-5; TRBD1 matches 7 bases. CDR1 is SGHRS and CDR2 is YFSETQ in the germline V gene. The CDR3 extends over 19 amino acids. V dropped 1 base and J dropped 6; count of bases not matched to a gene: 19. In nucleotides, the CDR3 is TGCGCCAGCAGCTTGACCGGGACAGCAGTAGCACTTAGTGGTCAGCCCCAGCATTTT. This encodes CASSLTGTAVALSGQPQHF. Filled out from reference TRBV5-1 and TRBJ1-5, the complete variable domain reads KAGVTQTPRYLIKTRGQQVTLSCSPISGHRSVSWYQQTPGQGLQFLFEYFSETQRNKGNFPGRFSGRQFSNSRSEMNVSTLELGDSALYLCASSLTGTAVALSGQPQHFGDGTRLSIL.

The chain carries TRBV7-3 and TRBJ2-1, with TRBD2 matching 9 bases. The CDR3 loop spans 15 amino acids. The ends lost 5 bases at V and 5 bases at J; junction bases unmatched: 7. The germline CDR1 and CDR2 sequences are SGHTA and FQGTGA. CDR3 nucleotides: TGTGCCAGCAGCCCCCGGCCTAGCGGGGACAATGAGCAGTTCTTC. Translation gives CASSPRPSGDNEQFF.

V is TRBV5-1 and J is TRBJ2-7; 10 nucleotides agree with TRBD1. Per the germline V gene, CDR1 is SGHRS and CDR2 is YFSETQ. The CDR3 consists of 14 residues. Trimming removed 7 bases from V and 5 bases from J; junction bases left unmatched: 9. This CDR3 reads CASRIGTGAHEQYF. CDR3 nucleotides: TGCGCCAGCCGGATCGGGACAGGGGCGCACGAGCAGTACTTC.

V is TRBV2 and J is TRBJ1-4, with 8 nucleotides matching TRBD1. Unmatched junction bases numbered 11, after V lost 6 bases and J lost 8 bases. CDR1 and CDR2 from the germline V gene are SNHLY and FYNNEI. There are 15 residues in the CDR3. CDR3 in amino acids: CASRPDRGRSEKLFF. CDR3 bases: TGTGCCAGCAGACCCGACAGGGGAAGGAGCGAAAAACTGTTTTTT.

The chain couples TRBV12-3 or TRBV12-4 to TRBJ2-1; D unresolved. The CDR3 is 12 amino acids. Deletions cut 5 bases from V and 7 bases from J, with 9 bases between. The chain's CDR3 is CASSNTWNEQFF. CDR3 nucleotide sequence: TGTGCCAGCAGTAACACCTGGAATGAGCAGTTCTTC.

The chain employs TRBV28 and TRBJ2-1, with D possibly TRBD2 on 6 matching bases. CDR1 and CDR2 (germline): MDHEN, SYDVKM. The V gene lost 3 bases and the J gene lost 5 bases, with 14 bases spanning the gap. There are 15 residues in the CDR3. This CDR3 is CASSFSGGANNEQFF. The CDR3 DNA reads as TGTGCCAGCAGTTTTTCCGGCGGGGCCAACAATGAGCAGTTCTTC. Full variable domain (outside the CDR3, taken from reference TRBV28 and TRBJ2-1): DVKVTQSSRYLVKRTGEKVFLECVQDMDHENMFWYRQDPGLGLRLIYFSYDVKMKEKGDIPEGYSVSREKKERFSLILESASTNQTSMYLCASSFSGGANNEQFFGPGTRLTVL.

The rearrangement links TRBV24-1 to TRBJ1-2; TRBD1 matches 9 bases. Trimming at V came to 3 bases and at J to 7 bases, leaving 5 bases not matched to a gene. Germline V lookup: CDR1 KGHDR, CDR2 SFDVKD. The CDR3 is 14 amino acids. The CDR3 DNA follows: TGTGCCACCAGTGATCCCCGACAGGGGGGTGGCTACACCTTC. Translation gives CATSDPRQGGGYTF.

This chain uses TRBV7-2 with TRBJ2-5; tentatively, D is TRBD1 (6 bases). V was shortened by 5 bases and J by 0 bases, with 13 bases between the two germline ends. From germline, CDR1 is SGHTA and CDR2 FQGNSA. The CDR3 is made up of 15 amino acids. This chain's CDR3 is CASSPRTAYQETQYF. The CDR3 DNA is TGTGCCAGCAGCCCACGGACAGCGTACCAAGAGACCCAGTACTTC.

The chain links TRBV24-1 to TRBJ2-2; TRBD2 is a possible D gene (5 bases). Trimming took 6 bases from V and 7 from J, leaving 8 bases between them. Germline CDR1 reads KGHDR; CDR2 reads SFDVKD. This CDR3 contains 12 residues. The CDR3 nucleotides are TGTGCCACCAGTAAACGGGACGGGGAGCTGTTTTTT. It codes for CATSKRDGELFF.

V is TRBV6-6 and J is TRBJ1-6, with D maybe TRBD1 (6 bases). V gave up 6 bases and J gave up 7 bases, with 19 bases separating them. This CDR3 comprises 16 residues. Germline values: CDR1 MNHNY, CDR2 SVGAGI (reference sequence). The CDR3 coding sequence is TGTGCCAGCAGGAAAGACAGGTCGGTCTTCAATTCACCCCTCCACTTT. Protein product: CASRKDRSVFNSPLHF.

The CDR3 here is CASSLGLGGTETQYF. CDR3 nucleotides: TGTGCCAGCAGCTTAGGTCTGGGGGGTACGGAGACCCAGTACTTC. The chain couples TRBV7-6 to TRBJ2-5; a weak D match, TRBD2 (6 bases). V was trimmed by 1 base and J by 5 bases, leaving 14 bases between them. The CDR3 consists of 15 residues. Germline V gives CDR1 SGHVS, CDR2 FNYEAQ.

The chain carries TRBV7-6 and TRBJ2-5; D is possibly TRBD1 (5 bases). Trimming removed 3 bases at V and 2 bases at J, with 7 bases between. The CDR3 is made up of 13 amino acids. Per germline, CDR1 SGHVS and CDR2 FNYEAQ. In nucleotides, the CDR3 is TGTGCCAGCAGCTTGGGGCGGCAAGAGACCCAGTACTTC. It is translated as CASSLGRQETQYF.

This chain connects TRBV24-1 to TRBJ2-2, with 7 bases matching TRBD1. CDR1 KGHDR and CDR2 SFDVKD come from the germline V gene. The J segment lost 6 bases and the V segment lost 2 bases, leaving 11 bases of the junction unmatched. There are 17 residues in the CDR3. CDR3 sequence reads: CATSDSPDRSKAGELFF. The CDR3 nucleotides are TGTGCCACCAGTGATTCCCCGGACAGGAGCAAGGCCGGGGAGCTGTTTTTT.